This T cell receptor beta chain derives from a study of shared clonotypes between healthy human individuals (dated by TCRdb to 2018 to 2020). At the level of the whole study: A couple of women and a few men aged 18 to 49 years were included in the cohort. For each donor, CD4 naive and CD4 memory were each given three plates, CD8 naive was given two plates, and CD8 memory was given one plate. To estimate repertoire size and how much clonotypes are shared between individuals, the study performed deep sequencing of blood TCR repertoires from a few healthy adults. Different laboratories and diverse techniques were used to prepare libraries and sequence TCR repertoires, to increase sequencing depth and limit assay-specific biases. Each donor's leukapheresis produced roughly between roughly 0.85 and 10 billion PBMCs.

From the cysteine through the phenylalanine, the CDR3 covers 15 amino acids. CDR3 DNA only is kept here, 45 bases in frame from base 1. Based on the germline V gene, the CDR1 and CDR2 sequences are KGHSH and LQKENI. The trim is 4 bases for V and 2 bases for J, with a gap of 14 bases between the germline ends. Using the deep immunoSEQ assay, multiplex PCR amplified TCR CDR3 regions from genomic DNA. Genomic DNA extracted from each cell subset was distributed evenly over all wells of several immunoSEQ 96-well plates, and each plate served as one replicate. For sorted subsets, around 0.2 ug genomic DNA, equal to about 30,000 T cell genomes, was loaded into each replicate PCR. The purified libraries were quantified using a Qubit 3.0 fluorometer, sized with a Bioanalyzer 2100, and then quantified again using the KAPA Library Quantification kit. Every immunoSEQ 96-well plate was sequenced on a separate single-read 150-cycle Illumina NextSeq 550 flow cell. For the original study's pipeline: Because the immunoSEQ output held only junctional sequences and lacked quality scores, the filtering could not match the filtering applied to full-length reads. Sequences were annotated with PyIR, a Python wrapper for IgBLAST v1.9, and V/J genes and CDR3 were assigned using IMGT germline references. Reads were filtered out if the reads had weak V/J assignments (E-value above 1e-6), no CDR3, stop codons, out-of-frame junctions, or ambiguous translated residues. V3J clonotypes were defined as sequences sharing an identical inferred V gene, J gene, and CDR3 amino acid sequence. The percentage overlap between two repertoires was calculated by dividing the number of shared unique clonotypes by the size of the smaller repertoire. Richness of each repertoire was evaluated using RTK rarefaction, the Chao1 estimator, and Recon v2.1 estimates of unobserved clonotypes. For all TCRbeta clonotypes obtained by the gDNA method from several donors, generation probabilities were computed with OLGA. The table was pulled from immuneACCESS by TCRdb, which kept in-frame rearrangements only. Such tables lose some clones; where checked, under half of the loss comes from unresolved V genes, and the rest has no known cause. The V and J calls and clone size come from that table; D and trimming were worked out from the DNA. This sample has about 640,000 clones in its table, and about 78% of those were observed once. The ten largest clones add up to around 2% of the sample.

Donors were healthy HIV-negative adults with no recently reported acute infections or vaccinations. All donors were Caucasian adults living in Nashville, Tennessee, USA. Magnetic negative selection was used to enrich CD4+ T cells, after which naive cells were positively selected on CD45RA and the negative fraction became the memory subset. After blood collection by leukapheresis, PBMCs were isolated using Ficoll-Histopaque density gradient centrifugation and then cryopreserved in the vapor phase of liquid nitrogen. Analytical flow cytometry was used to check the purity and quantity of every magnetically sorted T cell population. Genomic DNA was isolated from each sorted fraction and quantified by UV absorbance on a Nanodrop 2000c. This clone was counted once. What this receptor recognizes is not known. Per-base qualities were not stored, and no clone one base away is much larger. General conclusions and limits of the study: Higher generation probabilities were observed for clonotypes shared by all four sorted-subset donors than for non-shared clonotypes. Even with the large sequencing depth, rarefaction of the sorted-subset datasets indicated that sequencing was incomplete. The small number of donors limited the genetic and exposure-history diversity represented. Only blood was sampled, and tissue TCR repertoires likely differ from those in blood. Pairwise subsampling led to the expectation that sequencing depth would affect the degree of clonotype sharing among donors. Sharing across four donors was observed for approximately 5% of naive CD4, about 4% of naive CD8, 2.3% of memory CD4, and around 0.42% of memory CD8 clonotypes. Naive subsets generally had larger estimated clonotype richness than memory subsets.

Recombination connected TRBV18 to TRBJ2-5; TRBD1 is a possible D gene, resting on 5 matching bases. The material sequenced was memory CD4+ T cells sorted from blood. The sample's cell subset or site label, in plain terms: CD45RA-negative fraction. This clonotype originated in a woman in her 30s in good health. The CDR3 reads as follows: CASSLQDGWQETQYF. The DNA sequence reads TGTGCCAGCTCACTACAGGACGGGTGGCAAGAGACCCAGTACTTC.